The next 22 T cell receptor beta chains were all read from a single sample in a study of CD8 T cells in Susac syndrome. Random hexamers served to reverse transcribe roughly 0.5 to 1 ug RNA. TCRdb re-derived calls from the immunoSEQ multiplex PCR reads in MiXCR, one entry per CDR3 protein. The sample shows over 95,000 distinct CDR3 sequences, around 90% of them seen only once. The specimen sequenced was CD4+ T cells from PBMCs. The receptors shown here come from a human donor in good health.

V and J are TRBV5-1 and TRBJ2-1; TRBD2 agrees at 10 bases. There are 14 residues in the CDR3. V shed 5 bases and J 9 bases; nucleotides not matched to a gene: 8. CDR1 and CDR2 from the germline V gene are SGHRS and YFSETQ. The CDR3 nucleotides are TGCGCCAGCAGTACCAGCGGGGGGGTAGGTGAGCAGTTCTTC. Translated: CASSTSGGVGEQFF.

The chain couples TRBV6-6 to TRBJ1-2, with D possibly TRBD1 on 6 matching bases. The germline gives CDR1 MNHNY, CDR2 SVGAGI (reference sequence). V gave up 5 bases and J gave up 2 bases, with 15 bases separating them. CDR3 length equals 15 residues. In nucleotides, the CDR3 is TGTGCCAGCAGTGTAGACAGGACGGCGAACTATGGCTACACCTTC. Translating gives CASSVDRTANYGYTF.

The rearrangement joins TRBV11-2 to TRBJ1-1, with D uncertain. The CDR3 sequence is 13 residues long. The V gene's germline CDR1 is SGHAT and CDR2 FQNNGV. V lost 1 base and J 5 bases, leaving 8 bases between the germline ends. The DNA of the CDR3 is TGTGCCAGCAGCTTAGCTGGGAGGACTGAAGCTTTCTTT. Protein product: CASSLAGRTEAFF.

The chain combines TRBV5-4 with TRBJ1-2; 9 bases agree with TRBD1. V lost 4 bases to trimming and J lost 7 bases; unmatched junction nucleotides: 5. The CDR3 is 13 residues long. Germline lookup yields CDR1 SGHNT and CDR2 YYREEE (reference sequence). CDR3 sequence (DNA): TGTGCCAGCAGCCAAACAGGGGGCGGTGGCTACACCTTC. It yields the protein CASSQTGGGGYTF. Full variable domain (missing parts from reference TRBV5-4 and TRBJ1-2): ETGVTQSPTHLIKTRGQQVTLRCSSQSGHNTVSWYQQALGQGPQFIFQYYREEENGRGNFPPRFSGLQFPNYSSELNVNALELDDSALYLCASSQTGGGGYTFGSGTRLTVV.

The V call is TRBV9, the J call TRBJ2-2, with D possibly TRBD2 on 5 matching bases. The CDR3 has 15 residues. CDR1 is SGDLS and CDR2 is YYNGEE in the germline V gene. V dropped 1 base and J dropped 4 bases, with 11 bases sitting between them. CDR3: CASSVRGHATGELFF. The CDR3 DNA sequence: TGTGCCAGCAGCGTAAGAGGGCACGCCACCGGGGAGCTGTTTTTT.

This clonotype has only a few counts. The V gene is TRBV9, the J gene TRBJ2-7; 8 bases fit TRBD2. CDR1 is SGDLS and CDR2 is YYNGEE in the germline V gene. Trimming removed 1 base from V and 5 bases from J; junction bases left unmatched: 5. The length of the CDR3 is 14 residues. CDR3 in DNA: TGTGCCAGCAGCGTATCAAGCGGGAGAAACGAGCAGTACTTC. Amino acids: CASSVSSGRNEQYF.

This sequence joins TRBV20-1 and TRBJ1-5, with D hard to call. Germline V gives CDR1 DFQATT, CDR2 SNEGSKA (reference sequence). The CDR3 is made up of 16 amino acids. Between the trimmed V and J ends, which lost 0 bases and 6 bases, there was a span of 18 bases. CDR3: CSARDRRQDGGQPQHF. The DNA of the CDR3 is TGCAGTGCTAGAGATCGGCGGCAGGACGGAGGTCAGCCCCAGCATTTT.

In this sample, this clonotype turned up once. The rearrangement uses TRBV7-2 and TRBJ1-4; TRBD1 matches at 7 bases. With 5 bases clipped from V and 0 bases from J, the junction kept 15 bases outside the gene matches. CDR1 and CDR2 (germline): SGHTA, FQGNSA. This CDR3 comprises 19 residues. Here the CDR3 reads CASSMGDRSRYATNEKLFF. In nucleotides, the CDR3 is TGTGCCAGCAGCATGGGGGACAGAAGCCGATATGCAACTAATGAAAAACTGTTTTTT. The complete variable domain, with remaining parts taken from reference TRBV7-2 and TRBJ1-4, reads GAGVSQSPSNKVTEKGKDVELRCDPISGHTALYWYRQSLGQGLEFLIYFQGNSAPDKSGLPSDRFSAERTGGSVSTLTIQRTQQEDSAVYLCASSMGDRSRYATNEKLFFGSGTQLSVL.

This chain connects TRBV7-9 to TRBJ1-1, with 7 bases matching TRBD1. J lost 4 bases, V lost 8 bases, and 10 bases had no gene match. Looked up from germline, CDR1 is SEHNR and CDR2 is FQNEAQ (reference sequence). The CDR3 is 14 amino acids. DNA for the CDR3: TGTGCCAGCCAACCAGGGGGATGGGGCACTGAAGCTTTCTTT. It translates to CASQPGGWGTEAFF.

The chain has TRBV18 and TRBJ1-4, with D unresolved. Germline V gene sequence: CDR1 KGHSH, CDR2 LQKENI. The CDR3 has 13 amino acids. Trimming shortened V by 6 bases and J by 7 bases, and 12 bases separated the two germline ends. The chain's CDR3 is CASSPEIGEKLFF. CDR3 bases: TGTGCCAGCTCCCCCGAGATAGGTGAAAAACTGTTTTTT.

The chain uses TRBV6-5 and TRBJ2-1; possible D gene TRBD1, 6 bases. Trimming removed 11 bases from V and 7 bases from J, with 15 bases in between. Germline assignment: CDR1 MNHEY and CDR2 SVGAGI. The CDR3 is 12 residues long. The CDR3 DNA follows: TGTGCCGCTAGGACAGTGGGGAATGAGCAGTTCTTC. Translating gives CAARTVGNEQFF.

The CDR3 loop is CSARDRTGGFFNEQFF. CDR3 sequence (DNA): TGCAGTGCTAGAGACCGGACTGGAGGGTTCTTCAATGAGCAGTTCTTC. The chain has TRBV20-1 and TRBJ2-1; D perhaps matches TRBD2 (6 bases). Trimming removed 0 bases at V and 6 bases at J, with 18 bases between. Germline CDR1 and CDR2: DFQATT and SNEGSKA (reference sequence). The CDR3 sequence is 16 residues long.

The rearrangement links TRBV7-8 to TRBJ1-1, with a possible D match to TRBD1 (5 bases). CDR1 and CDR2 from the germline V gene are SGHVS and FQNEAQ. This CDR3 spans 14 amino acids. Trimming shortened V by 3 bases and J by 1 base, and 9 bases separated the two germline ends. CDR3 coding DNA: TGTGCCAGCAGCTTTCGAGGGACGAACACTGAAGCTTTCTTT. It is translated as CASSFRGTNTEAFF.

The chain has TRBV7-3 and TRBJ2-1, with D hard to call. Trimming shortened V by 0 bases and J by 6 bases, and 9 bases separated the two germline ends. The CDR3 spans 14 residues. The germline gives CDR1 SGHTA, CDR2 FQGTGA. CDR3 sequence (DNA): TGTGCCAGCAGCTTAACGTCCTACCTCAATGAGCAGTTCTTC. Amino acids: CASSLTSYLNEQFF.

The gene calls are TRBV5-1 and TRBJ2-7; no reliable D call. The CDR3 sequence is 13 residues long. The germline V gene has CDR1 SGHRS and CDR2 YFSETQ. Trimming pared 1 base from V and 3 bases from J, leaving 8 bases between. The CDR3: CASSLIGVYEQYF. CDR3 DNA sequence: TGCGCCAGCAGCTTGATTGGGGTCTACGAGCAGTACTTC.

The V gene is TRBV7-8, the J gene TRBJ1-6, with 9 bases lining up with TRBD1. In germline, CDR1 is SGHVS, CDR2 FQNEAQ. Trimming at V came to 2 bases and at J to 7 bases, leaving 12 bases not matched to a gene. CDR3 size: 18 residues. The CDR3 region is CASSLREPGQGSNSPLHF. In DNA form, the CDR3 reads TGTGCCAGCAGCTTAAGGGAGCCGGGACAGGGATCAAATTCACCCCTCCACTTT.

DNA of the CDR3: TGCGCCAGCAGCTTAGCGGGAGAAAAACAAGAGACCCAGTACTTC. The encoded protein is CASSLAGEKQETQYF. V gene TRBV5-1 combines with J gene TRBJ2-5; 8 nucleotides align to TRBD2. CDR1 and CDR2 from the germline V gene are SGHRS and YFSETQ. J was trimmed by 2 bases and V by 2 bases; bases with no gene match: 5. This CDR3 region has 15 residues.

This sequence joins TRBV29-1 and TRBJ1-1, with 7 bases that match TRBD1. The CDR3 is 10 amino acids. From germline, CDR1 is SQVTM and CDR2 ANQGSEA. Unmatched junction bases numbered 6, after V lost 6 bases and J lost 11 bases. CDR3 amino acids: CSVLTGPAFF. The CDR3 region has the DNA TGCAGCGTCTTGACAGGGCCGGCTTTCTTT.

This chain connects TRBV12-3 or TRBV12-4 to TRBJ1-2; 9 bases are a match to TRBD1. The CDR3 length is 14 residues. J lost 8 bases, V lost 4 bases, and 8 bases had no gene match. CDR3 DNA: TGTGCCAGCAGTTCGGACAGGGGACGAGGGGGCTACACCTTC. This sequence encodes CASSSDRGRGGYTF.

In its sample, this clonotype was seen once. The rearrangement links TRBV7-3 to TRBJ2-5, with D perhaps TRBD1 (5 bases). V was pared by 1 base and J by 5 bases, with 11 bases between. Per germline, CDR1 SGHTA and CDR2 FQGTGA. There are 14 residues in the CDR3. DNA for the CDR3: TGTGCCAGCAGCTTAAGACCAGGGCGGGAGACCCAGTACTTC. Translating it yields CASSLRPGRETQYF.

This clonotype was observed a single time. The V gene is TRBV9, the J gene TRBJ1-2; D might be TRBD1 (5 bases). The V end lost 0 bases, the J end lost 2 bases, and 11 bases lay between the germline ends. CDR3 length equals 15 residues. CDR1 SGDLS and CDR2 YYNGEE come from the germline V gene. The CDR3 sequence: CASSVDGGGNYGYTF. Here the CDR3 DNA reads TGTGCCAGCAGCGTAGATGGGGGGGGAAACTATGGCTACACCTTC.

V and J are TRBV16 and TRBJ1-5, with no clear D. The V end was cut by 2 bases, the J end by 0 bases, with 8 bases between. The CDR3 consists of 15 residues. The germline gives CDR1 KGHSY, CDR2 FQNENV. The CDR3 DNA sequence: TGTGCCAGCAGCCAAGAGAGCCGTAGCAATCAGCCCCAGCATTTT. It encodes CASSQESRSNQPQHF.